This passage covers 24 T cell receptor beta chains from one sample sequenced in a study of shared clonotypes between healthy human individuals. Measured with immunoSEQ multiplex PCR; TCRdb has only the in-frame clones, and not every one. Of about 490,000 clones listed, about 82% are singletons. Sequenced material: PBMCs. These receptors all stem from a woman in her thirties or forties in good health. Some clones in this sample may be carry-over from other donors' samples.

Turning to this clone: A read error is the likely source, as a far larger clone sits one nucleotide away. The chain links TRBV30 to TRBJ2-5; 9 positions match TRBD2. The CDR3 runs 13 residues. The germline V gene has CDR1 GTSNPN and CDR2 SVGIG (reference sequence). V was clipped by 1 base and J by 5 bases; unmatched bases: 2. CDR3 loop: CAWSALAGETQYF. In DNA form, the CDR3 reads TGTGCCTGGAGTGCGCTAGCGGGGGAGACCCAGTACTTC.

The V call is TRBV15, the J call TRBJ2-2; D unclear. Between the trimmed V and J ends, which lost 0 bases and 1 base, there was a span of 9 bases. The CDR3 contains 16 residues. Germline CDR1 LNHNV, CDR2 YYDKDF (reference sequence). Written as DNA, the CDR3 is TGTGCCACCAGCAGAGATAATAGACGGAACACCGGGGAGCTGTTTTTT. This gives the protein CATSRDNRRNTGELFF. Combining the CDR3 with reference TRBV15 and TRBJ2-2 gives the whole variable domain DAMVIQNPRYQVTQFGKPVTLSCSQTLNHNVMYWYQQKSSQAPKLLFHYYDKDFNNEADTPDNFQSRRPNTSFCFLDIRSPGLGDTAMYLCATSRDNRRNTGELFFGEGSRLTVL.

The J gene is TRBJ2-5, the V gene TRBV7-9, with TRBD1 matching over 8 bases. The CDR3 runs to 16 residues. Germline CDR1 is SEHNR and CDR2 is FQNEAQ (reference sequence). Losses at the gene ends were 5 bases for V and 4 bases for J; bases not matched to a gene: 12. The DNA of the CDR3 is TGTGCCAGCAGCCGGTACAGGGGGGAACCTGGAGAGACCCAGTACTTC. Its protein product is CASSRYRGEPGETQYF.

This clone was picked up one time. The rearrangement uses TRBV28 and TRBJ2-7; 9 positions match TRBD1. Germline V gives CDR1 MDHEN, CDR2 SYDVKM. CDR3 length: 14 amino acids. The J segment lost 5 bases and the V segment lost 2 bases, leaving 4 bases of the junction unmatched. CDR3 nucleotide sequence: TGTGCCAGCAGTTTACGGGACAGGGTGAACGAGCAGTACTTC. Its translation is CASSLRDRVNEQYF.

This clone was observed a few times. The rearrangement joins TRBV6-5 to TRBJ2-7; tentatively, D is TRBD1 (6 bases). Germline-derived CDR1 and CDR2 are MNHEY and SVGAGI. V gave up 6 bases and J gave up 0 bases, with 12 bases separating them. CDR3 size: 14 residues. The CDR3 coding sequence is TGTGCCAGCAGGAGGACAGCGAGCTCCTACGAGCAGTACTTC. Its translation is CASRRTASSYEQYF.

A remark on this clone: A far larger clone is a single base away, which makes a read error likely. This chain connects TRBV1 to TRBJ2-7; TRBD2, the table's D call, lacks a check against the DNA. TRBV1 is annotated as a pseudogene. The CDR3 has 15 amino acids. CDR3 amino acids: CTSSQAGLAGSEQYF. The CDR3 nucleotides read TGCACCAGCAGCCAAGCGGGACTAGCTGGTAGCGAGCAGTACTTC.

The chain is built from TRBV5-1 and TRBJ2-7, with a weak D call TRBD1 (6 bases). From germline, CDR1 is SGHRS and CDR2 YFSETQ. With 2 bases removed from V and 1 base from J, the gap between germline ends came to 10 bases. The CDR3 consists of 14 residues. CDR3 amino acids: CASSLSQGSYEQYF. The CDR3 DNA follows: TGCGCCAGCAGCTTAAGTCAGGGGTCCTACGAGCAGTACTTC.

This clone was counted only a few times. The genes are TRBV7-2 and TRBJ1-5; D unclear. Deletions cut 5 bases from V and 2 bases from J, with 13 bases between. CDR3 length: 15 amino acids. In germline, CDR1 is SGHTA, CDR2 FQGNSA. The CDR3 DNA sequence: TGTGCCAGCAGCATCGATGGGTTTCGCAATCAGCCCCAGCATTTT. The encoded protein is CASSIDGFRNQPQHF.

The J gene is TRBJ1-4, the V gene TRBV30; 10 bases are a match to TRBD1. The germline gives CDR1 GTSNPN, CDR2 SVGIG (reference sequence). J lost 8 bases, V lost 3 bases, and 3 bases had no gene match. The CDR3 loop spans 13 amino acids. The CDR3 coding sequence is TGTGCCTGGAGCGGACAGGGGGGGGAAAAACTGTTTTTT. Its translation is CAWSGQGGEKLFF.

This clone was seen only a few times. The chain recombines TRBV6-1 with TRBJ1-4; D is ambiguous. Germline values: CDR1 MNHNS, CDR2 SASEGT. V was cut by 1 base and J by 0 bases, with 3 bases left in between. The CDR3 length is 14 residues. The CDR3 DNA reads as TGTGCCAGCAGTGAAGGAACAACTAATGAAAAACTGTTTTTT. It yields the protein CASSEGTTNEKLFF.

The chain carries TRBV7-8 and TRBJ2-7; 8 bases agree with TRBD2. Germline CDR1 and CDR2: SGHVS and FQNEAQ. The CDR3 contains 15 residues. V shed 1 base and J 4 bases; nucleotides not matched to a gene: 6. The CDR3, as DNA: TGTGCCAGCAGCTTAGGGACTAGCAGATATTACGAGCAGTACTTC. This gives the protein CASSLGTSRYYEQYF.

The V call is TRBV12-5, the J call TRBJ2-1, with a weak D call TRBD1 (6 bases). The CDR3 loop spans 16 amino acids. Germline CDR1 is LGHNT and CDR2 is FRNRAP. Trimming cost V 0 bases and J 2 bases, with 11 bases left between them. The CDR3: CASGLVGGGPYNEQFF. As DNA, the CDR3 is TGTGCTAGTGGTTTGGTAGGGGGTGGCCCCTACAATGAGCAGTTCTTC.

This sequence joins TRBV18 and TRBJ2-1; D may correspond to TRBD1 or TRBD2 (5 bases each). Trimming removed 0 bases at V and 5 bases at J, with 8 bases between. The CDR3 runs to 14 residues. In germline, CDR1 is KGHSH, CDR2 LQKENI. CDR3 DNA sequence: TGTGCCAGCTCACCACCGGGACCCGACAATGAGCAGTTCTTC. It is translated as CASSPPGPDNEQFF.

This sequence joins TRBV19 and TRBJ1-1; possible D gene TRBD1, 5 bases. There are 12 residues in the CDR3. Germline V gene lookup returns CDR1 LNHDA and CDR2 SQIVND (reference sequence). The V gene lost 4 bases and the J gene lost 5 bases, with 8 bases spanning the gap. CDR3 bases: TGTGCCAGTAGTACCCGGGGGACTGAAGCTTTCTTT. It is translated as CASSTRGTEAFF.

This clone was recorded once. A far larger clone is just one base off, so this is likely a read error. The sample has other DNA sequences that encode this CDR3 too. The chain employs TRBV30 and TRBJ2-3; 7 bases are a match to TRBD2. CDR1 and CDR2 (germline): GTSNPN, SVGIG (reference sequence). This CDR3 spans 17 amino acids. The CDR3 sequence is CAWSSTGGEIITDTQYF. In DNA form, the CDR3 reads TGTGCCTGGAGTAGCACGGGAGGAGAGATAATCACAGACACGCAGTATTTT.

This rearrangement joins TRBV6-5 to TRBJ1-4; 9 bases align to TRBD1. The CDR3 has 15 residues. Germline lookup yields CDR1 MNHEY and CDR2 SVGAGI. J lost 4 bases, V lost 6 bases, and 6 bases had no gene match. Here the CDR3 DNA reads TGTGCCAGCAGGGGACAGGGAGGTGGTAATGAAAAACTGTTTTTT. Amino acids: CASRGQGGGNEKLFF.

The V gene is TRBV11-2, the J gene TRBJ2-7; D tentatively fits TRBD1 or TRBD2 (5 bases each). Germline CDR1 SGHAT, CDR2 FQNNGV. Between the trimmed V and J ends, which lost 5 bases and 4 bases, there was a span of 12 bases. The CDR3 runs to 13 residues. In nucleotides, the CDR3 is TGTGCCAGCAGCCACTTTGGGGGTTACGAGCAGTACTTC. This translates into CASSHFGGYEQYF.

The chain uses TRBV7-9 and TRBJ1-3, with 8 bases identical to TRBD1. Germline lookup yields CDR1 SEHNR and CDR2 FQNEAQ (reference sequence). V lost 5 bases, J lost 4 bases, and 13 bases stayed unmatched. This CDR3 has 17 amino acids. CDR3 sequence (DNA): TGTGCCAGCAGCACCACCCTGCAGGGGGCGGGAGGAAACACCATATATTTT. Protein: CASSTTLQGAGGNTIYF.

This rearrangement joins TRBV2 to TRBJ2-5; D uncertain. V was trimmed by 4 bases and J by 1 base, leaving 10 bases between them. CDR1 and CDR2 from the germline V gene are SNHLY and FYNNEI. The CDR3 has 14 residues. The CDR3 protein is CASSGLVSQETQYF. The CDR3 DNA reads as TGTGCCAGCAGTGGGCTAGTATCCCAAGAGACCCAGTACTTC.

This chain connects TRBV9 to TRBJ2-6, with D unclear. The V and J ends lost 4 bases and 0 bases respectively, with 11 bases between them. Germline V gene data show CDR1 as SGDLS and CDR2 as YYNGEE. The CDR3 extends over 16 amino acids. This chain's CDR3 is CASSPLMSSGANVLTF. The CDR3 nucleotides read TGTGCCAGCAGCCCCCTTATGAGCTCTGGGGCCAACGTCCTGACTTTC.

This rearrangement joins TRBV5-1 to TRBJ2-2; possibly TRBD1 or TRBD2 for D (5 bases each). This CDR3 spans 18 amino acids. CDR1 SGHRS and CDR2 YFSETQ come from the germline V gene. Trimming left V 0 bases short and J 7 bases short, with 22 bases between. The CDR3: CASSLAGDPTELGGELFF. CDR3 nucleotide sequence: TGCGCCAGCAGCTTGGCCGGGGACCCTACCGAGCTCGGCGGGGAGCTGTTTTTT.

The chain recombines TRBV7-2 with TRBJ2-7; 7 bases fit TRBD2. J was trimmed by 1 base and V by 3 bases; bases with no gene match: 6. CDR3 length: 15 residues. Germline loops: CDR1 SGHTA, CDR2 FQGNSA. As DNA, the CDR3 is TGTGCCAGCAGCTTCTCTAGCGGAAATTCCTACGAGCAGTACTTC. Encoded protein: CASSFSSGNSYEQYF.

This clone was found a few times. V is TRBV30 and J is TRBJ1-2, with 8 bases aligning to TRBD1. The ends lost 0 bases at V and 3 bases at J; junction bases unmatched: 3. The CDR3 extends over 14 amino acids. Germline values: CDR1 GTSNPN, CDR2 SVGIG (reference sequence). The CDR3 here is CAWSVTTGDYGYTF. As DNA, the CDR3 is TGTGCCTGGAGTGTAACGACAGGGGACTATGGCTACACCTTC.

This clone was detected ten times or more. The chain uses TRBV18 and TRBJ1-1; D uncertain. The V end was cut by 1 base, the J end by 4 bases, with 19 bases between. CDR1 and CDR2 (germline): KGHSH, LQKENI. This CDR3 has 17 amino acids. The CDR3 is CASSPRVLGETITEAFF. CDR3 coding DNA: TGTGCCAGCTCACCACGGGTTCTTGGGGAGACGATCACTGAAGCTTTCTTT. Filled out from reference TRBV18 and TRBJ1-1, the complete variable domain reads NAGVMQNPRHLVRRRGQEARLRCSPMKGHSHVYWYRQLPEEGLKFMVYLQKENIIDESGMPKERFSAEFPKEGPSILRIQQVVRGDSAAYFCASSPRVLGETITEAFFGQGTRLTVV.